This TCR beta chain was sequenced during a study of regulatory and conventional T cells in RAG deficiency (dated by TCRdb to 2017 to 2019). Study-wide context: High-throughput TCR beta sequencing was used to compare the repertoire diversity and composition of Treg, conventional CD4+ and CD8+ T cells between RAG-deficient patients and healthy controls. The full study reports these points: Compared with controls, Omenn syndrome and CID/AS patients had about 100-fold fewer unique TCR beta sequences in Treg cells, whereas the reduction in the other subsets was approximately 10-fold. For some subjects, some analyses of T-cell subsets were not performed. Compared with control T-cell subpopulations, RAG-deficient patients had much lower Shannon entropy and higher Simpson indices. All patient T-cell subsets had shorter CDR3 lengths; Omenn syndrome patients showed >75% Treg-Tconv repertoire overlap at nucleotide and amino acid level. In Omenn syndrome patients, sorted CD25-high CD127-low cells may represent peripherally activated cells rather than bona fide Treg cells.

Before genomic DNA extraction, regulatory T cells were purified from blood as CD4+CD25-high CD127-low cells. About eight healthy control donors served as the comparison group for repertoire analyses. Libraries were made using the immunoSEQ multiplex PCR assay. Genomic DNA from the sorted T-cell subsets was used to amplify and sequence rearranged TCR beta chain products. Concerning the study's data processing: Shannon entropy and Simpson indices were used to measure how diverse the repertoire of productive TCR beta rearrangements was. Clonal expansion was assessed by the summed frequency of the 100 most abundant productive TCR beta clonotypes among total reads. A self-reactivity index based on amino acid usage at CDR3beta positions 6 and 7 was applied to the TRB repertoires. Two-way ANOVA was applied to the repertoire analyses, whereas Student t or Mann-Whitney tests were applied to the flow cytometric analyses. TCRdb stores this immuneACCESS table with in-frame sequences only. Part of the clones is absent; in the studies checked, under half of the shortfall reflects unresolved V genes, and no reason is known for the rest. The V and J calls and the clone size are those of that table, but D and trimming were determined from the DNA. The sample yields over 8,500 clones; roughly 90% were counted once. The ten largest clones capture 1.3% of the sample.

Based on the germline V gene (reference sequence), the CDR1 and CDR2 sequences are MNHNY and SVGAGI. V is reduced by 4 bases and J by 10 bases, leaving a spacing of 13 bases between them. From the cysteine through the phenylalanine, the CDR3 covers 12 amino acids. CDR3 DNA is the only sequence kept; it has 36 bases, read in frame from the first base. Turning to this clone: What antigen it recognizes has not been identified. Base qualities are not provided; no much larger clone lies one nucleotide away.

This sample also appeared in a second study, on regulatory T cells. The second publication reports: For the multiplex PCR, 52 forward TRBV primers and 13 reverse TRBJ primers were used, and amplification bias was corrected with both assay-based and computational methods. Patient repertoires showed restricted unique TRB V-J pairs and skewed V and J gene usage, most marked in regulatory T cells. The study compared T-cell receptor beta repertoires of sorted regulatory, conventional CD4+ and CD8+ T cells between CD3G-deficient patients and healthy controls. Ficoll density separation was used to isolate peripheral blood mononuclear cells. Rearranged TRB loci were amplified from genomic DNA by multiplex PCR within the immunoSEQ assay. Sequencing of the TRB amplicons was done on an Illumina HiSeq platform. Custom algorithms error-filtered the raw sequences and aligned the raw sequences to reference gene sequences, after which the immunoSEQ online tools were used for analysis. The frequencies of productive and nonproductive TRB rearrangements were evaluated among unique sequences as well as among total sequences. Group comparisons used t tests, Mann-Whitney tests or two-way ANOVA run in Prism software.

This TCR derives from a human donor in good health. Sequenced input: Tregs sorted from blood. The rearrangement combines TRBV6-6 with TRBJ1-1; 6 matching bases give a weak D call of TRBD1. The CDR3 reads CASSFRRGGAFF. The DNA reads TGTGCCAGCAGTTTCCGTCGAGGGGGAGCTTTCTTT.